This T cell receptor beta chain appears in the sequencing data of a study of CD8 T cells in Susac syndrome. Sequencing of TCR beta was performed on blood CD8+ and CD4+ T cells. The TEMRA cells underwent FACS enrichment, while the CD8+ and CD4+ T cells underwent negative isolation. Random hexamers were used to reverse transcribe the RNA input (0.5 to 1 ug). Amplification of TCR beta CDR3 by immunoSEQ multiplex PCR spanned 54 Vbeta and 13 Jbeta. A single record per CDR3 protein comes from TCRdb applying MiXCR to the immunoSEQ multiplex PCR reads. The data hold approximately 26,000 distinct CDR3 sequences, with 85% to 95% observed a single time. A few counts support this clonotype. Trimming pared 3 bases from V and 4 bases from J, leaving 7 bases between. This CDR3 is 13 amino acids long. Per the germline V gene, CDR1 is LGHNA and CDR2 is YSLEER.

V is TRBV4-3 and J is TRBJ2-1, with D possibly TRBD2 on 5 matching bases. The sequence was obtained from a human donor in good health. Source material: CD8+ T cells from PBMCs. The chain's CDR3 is CASSQGAYNEQFF. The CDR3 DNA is TGCGCCAGCAGCCAGGGAGCTTACAATGAGCAGTTCTTC.